This TCR beta chain was captured in a study of cytomegalovirus exposure and HLA in healthy donors. The study, taken as a whole, reports: In a later analysis, a missense DCLRE1C variant was linked to TCR beta V- and J-gene trimming. TCR beta V segments were, for the most part, productive about 87% or about 30% of the time in an earlier analysis.

This PCR relied on a set of 60 Vbeta primers and 13 Jbeta primers. Sequenced by immunoSEQ multiplex PCR; TCRdb stores in-frame clones only, minus some. The sample has roughly 120,000 clones, roughly 66% seen once. For this clone: The antigen remains unidentified.

Germline CDR1 is MDHEN and CDR2 is SYDVKM. The length of the CDR3 is 13 residues. V lost 5 bases and J lost 8, with 15 bases in between. The sequenced material came from PBMCs. The sequence was collected from a man aged 55 to 69 in good health and CMV-seropositive. V and J are TRBV28 and TRBJ1-2; the D gene is possibly TRBD1 (6 bases). The CDR3 DNA follows: TGTGCCAGCAGTAGCACAGGGTCGGGCGGCTACACCTTC. Encoded protein: CASSSTGSGGYTF.